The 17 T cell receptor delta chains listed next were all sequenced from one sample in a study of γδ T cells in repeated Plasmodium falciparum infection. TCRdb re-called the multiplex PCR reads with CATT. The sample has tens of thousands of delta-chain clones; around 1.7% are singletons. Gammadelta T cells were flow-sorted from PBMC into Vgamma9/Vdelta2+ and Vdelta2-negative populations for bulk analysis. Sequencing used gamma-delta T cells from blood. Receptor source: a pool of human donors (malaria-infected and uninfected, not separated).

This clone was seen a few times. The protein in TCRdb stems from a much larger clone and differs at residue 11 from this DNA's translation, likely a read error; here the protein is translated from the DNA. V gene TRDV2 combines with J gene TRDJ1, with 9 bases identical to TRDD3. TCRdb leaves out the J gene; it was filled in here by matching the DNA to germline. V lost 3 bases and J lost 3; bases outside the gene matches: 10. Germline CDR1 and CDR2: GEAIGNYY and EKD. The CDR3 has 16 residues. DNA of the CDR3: TGTGCCTGTGACTTCCTACGGGGGGATACAGCCGATAAACTCATCTTT. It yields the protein CACDFLRGDTADKLIF.

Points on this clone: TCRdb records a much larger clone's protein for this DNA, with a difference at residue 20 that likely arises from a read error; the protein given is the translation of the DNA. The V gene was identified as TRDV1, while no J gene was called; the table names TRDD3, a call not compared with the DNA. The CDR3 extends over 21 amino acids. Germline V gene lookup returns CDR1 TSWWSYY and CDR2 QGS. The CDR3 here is CALGDRAFLLTGIFGTDKLTF. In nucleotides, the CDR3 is TGTGCTCTTGGGGACCGGGCCTTCCTACTAACGGGGATCTTTGGCACCGATAAACTCACCTTT.

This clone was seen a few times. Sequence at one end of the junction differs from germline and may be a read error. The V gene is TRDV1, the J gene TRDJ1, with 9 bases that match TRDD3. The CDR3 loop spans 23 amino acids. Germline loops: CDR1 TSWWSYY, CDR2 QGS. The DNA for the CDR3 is TGTGCTCTTGGGGAACTACTTTTAAGGTCCTCTACCGTACTGGGGGACAACGCCGGGGGGCTCACCTTT. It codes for CALGELLLRSSTVLGDNAGGLTF.

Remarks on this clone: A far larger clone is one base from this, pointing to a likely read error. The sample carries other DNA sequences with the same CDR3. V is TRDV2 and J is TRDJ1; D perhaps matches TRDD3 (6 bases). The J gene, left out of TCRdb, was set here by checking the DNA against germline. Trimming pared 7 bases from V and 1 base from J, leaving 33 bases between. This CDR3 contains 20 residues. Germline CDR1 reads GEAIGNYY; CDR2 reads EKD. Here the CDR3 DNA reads TGTGCCTGCGACCCGGCCTTCGTACCATTTCATTGGGGGCTCACCGATAAACTCATCTTT. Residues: CACDPAFVPFHWGLTDKLIF.

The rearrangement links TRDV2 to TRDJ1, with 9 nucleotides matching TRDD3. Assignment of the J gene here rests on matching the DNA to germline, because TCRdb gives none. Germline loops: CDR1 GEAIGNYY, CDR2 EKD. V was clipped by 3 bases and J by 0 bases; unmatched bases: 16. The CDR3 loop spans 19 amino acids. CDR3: CACDRDSWGYVPYTDKLIF. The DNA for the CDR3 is TGTGCCTGTGACCGCGATTCATGGGGATACGTTCCTTACACCGATAAACTCATCTTT.

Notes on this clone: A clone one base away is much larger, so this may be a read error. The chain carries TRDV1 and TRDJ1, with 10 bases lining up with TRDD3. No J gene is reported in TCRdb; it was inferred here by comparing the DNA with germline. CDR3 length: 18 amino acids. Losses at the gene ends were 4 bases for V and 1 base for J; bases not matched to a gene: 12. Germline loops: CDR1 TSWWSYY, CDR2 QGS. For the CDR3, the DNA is TGTGCTCTTGGGGCTCCCTGGGGGATATTTCAATTCACCGATAAACTCATCTTT. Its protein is CALGAPWGIFQFTDKLIF.

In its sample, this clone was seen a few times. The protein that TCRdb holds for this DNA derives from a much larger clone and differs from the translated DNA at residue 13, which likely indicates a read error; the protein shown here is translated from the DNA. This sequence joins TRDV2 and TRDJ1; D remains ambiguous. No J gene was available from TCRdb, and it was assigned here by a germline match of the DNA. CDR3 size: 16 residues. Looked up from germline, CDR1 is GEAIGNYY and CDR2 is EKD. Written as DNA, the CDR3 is TGTGCCTGTGACACCGAGGAAGAAGAGGGCACCGATAGACTCATCTTT. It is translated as CACDTEEEEGTDRLIF.

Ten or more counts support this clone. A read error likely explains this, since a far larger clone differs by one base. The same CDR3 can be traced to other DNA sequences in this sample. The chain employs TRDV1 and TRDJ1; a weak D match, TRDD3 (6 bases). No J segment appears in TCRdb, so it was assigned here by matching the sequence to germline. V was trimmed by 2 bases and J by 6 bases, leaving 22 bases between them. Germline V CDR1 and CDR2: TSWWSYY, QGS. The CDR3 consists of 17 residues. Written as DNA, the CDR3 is TGTGCTCTTGGGGAAACTCTCCCATTATACTGGGAGAATAAACTCATCTTT. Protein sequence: CALGETLPLYWENKLIF.

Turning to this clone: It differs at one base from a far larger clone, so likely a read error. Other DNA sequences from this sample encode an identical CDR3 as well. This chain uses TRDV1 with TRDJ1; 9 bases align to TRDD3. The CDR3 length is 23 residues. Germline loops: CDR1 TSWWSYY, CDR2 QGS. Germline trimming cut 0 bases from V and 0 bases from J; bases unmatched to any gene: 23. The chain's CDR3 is CALGELSLPEYWGRGWDTDKLIF. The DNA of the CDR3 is TGTGCTCTTGGGGAACTCAGCCTTCCCGAGTACTGGGGGAGGGGCTGGGACACCGATAAACTCATCTTT.

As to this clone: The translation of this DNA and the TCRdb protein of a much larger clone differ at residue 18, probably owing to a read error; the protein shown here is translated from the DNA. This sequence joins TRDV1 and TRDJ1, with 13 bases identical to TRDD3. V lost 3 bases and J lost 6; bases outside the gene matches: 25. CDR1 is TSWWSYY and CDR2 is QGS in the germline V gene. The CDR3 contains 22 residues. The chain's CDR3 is CALGDLILQLLLGDTGTNKLIF. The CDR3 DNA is TGTGCTCTTGGGGACCTTATCCTTCAACTTCTACTGGGGGATACGGGGACCAATAAACTCATCTTT.

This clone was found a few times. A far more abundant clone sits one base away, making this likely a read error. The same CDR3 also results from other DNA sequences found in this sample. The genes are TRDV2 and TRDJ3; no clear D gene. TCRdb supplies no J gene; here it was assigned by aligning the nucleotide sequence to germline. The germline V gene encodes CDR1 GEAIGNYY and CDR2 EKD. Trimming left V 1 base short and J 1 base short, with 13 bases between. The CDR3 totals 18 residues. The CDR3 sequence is CACDTAGQSSWDTRQMFF. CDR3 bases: TGTGCCTGTGACACTGCAGGTCAGAGTTCCTGGGACACCCGACAGATGTTTTTC.

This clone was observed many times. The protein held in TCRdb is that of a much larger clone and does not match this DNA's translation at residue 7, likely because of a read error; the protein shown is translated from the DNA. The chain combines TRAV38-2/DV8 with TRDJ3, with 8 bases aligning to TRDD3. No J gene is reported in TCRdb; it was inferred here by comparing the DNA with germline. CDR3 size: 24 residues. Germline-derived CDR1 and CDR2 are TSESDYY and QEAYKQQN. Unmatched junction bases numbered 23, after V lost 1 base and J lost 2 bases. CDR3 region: CAYRSWHRPPTGGQSPWDTRQMFF. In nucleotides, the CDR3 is TGTGCTTATAGGAGCTGGCACCGCCCTCCTACTGGGGGCCAGAGCCCCTGGGACACCCGACAGATGTTTTTC.

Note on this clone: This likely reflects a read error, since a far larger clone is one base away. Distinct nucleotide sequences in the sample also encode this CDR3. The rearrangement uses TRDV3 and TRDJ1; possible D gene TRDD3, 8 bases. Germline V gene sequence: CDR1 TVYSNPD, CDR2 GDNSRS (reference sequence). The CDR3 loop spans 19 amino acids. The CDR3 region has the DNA TGCGCCTTCGAGCCTTCCTTTACTCGGGGGGATAGGGGAACCGATAAACTCATCTTT. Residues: CAFEPSFTRGDRGTDKLIF.

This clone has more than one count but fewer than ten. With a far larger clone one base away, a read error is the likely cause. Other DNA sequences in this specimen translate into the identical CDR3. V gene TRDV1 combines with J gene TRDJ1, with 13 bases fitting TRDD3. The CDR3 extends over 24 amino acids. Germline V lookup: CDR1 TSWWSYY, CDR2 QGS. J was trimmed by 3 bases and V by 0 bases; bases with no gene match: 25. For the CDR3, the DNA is TGTGCTCTTGGGGAACTCCTACCGGGCGAGGAGCTCGAACTGGGGGATACGGGTTCCGATAAACTCATCTTT. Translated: CALGELLPGEELELGDTGSDKLIF.

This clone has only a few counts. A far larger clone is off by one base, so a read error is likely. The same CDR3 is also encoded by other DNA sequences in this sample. The CDR3 region is CALGEPKKWVWGPYTDKLIF. The CDR3 nucleotides are TGTGCTCTTGGAGAACCCAAAAAGTGGGTCTGGGGACCGTACACCGATAAACTCATCTTT. V gene TRDV1 combines with J gene TRDJ1, with D possibly TRDD3 on 6 matching bases. The J gene, missing from TCRdb, was assigned here through DNA to germline matching. Germline values: CDR1 TSWWSYY, CDR2 QGS. The CDR3 has 20 amino acids.

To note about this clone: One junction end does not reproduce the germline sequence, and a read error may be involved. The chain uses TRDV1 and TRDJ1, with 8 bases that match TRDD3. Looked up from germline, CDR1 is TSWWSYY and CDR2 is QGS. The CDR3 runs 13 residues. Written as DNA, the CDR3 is TGTGCCCTTGAGAGGCTGCTGGGGGAGAAACTCATCTTT. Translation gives CALERLLGEKLIF.

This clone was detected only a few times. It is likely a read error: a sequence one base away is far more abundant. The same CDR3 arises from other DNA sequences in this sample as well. The CDR3 reads CAFVGLPTKLGDTFTDKLIF. The CDR3 bases are TGCGCCTTTGTGGGGCTACCAACCAAACTGGGGGATACCTTCACCGATAAACTCATCTTT. The chain uses TRDV3 and TRDJ1; the match to TRDD3 covers 12 bases. The J gene, missing from TCRdb, was assigned here through DNA to germline matching. Germline assignment: CDR1 TVYSNPD and CDR2 GDNSRS (reference sequence). This CDR3 is built from 20 residues.